The present entry profiles one TCR beta chain with its context. Its antigen specificity is not known. Nothing much larger sits one base from this clone, and base qualities are not available. These data come from a study of blood T cell repertoires in COVID-19 (dated by TCRdb to the early 2020s). About the study as a whole: Collaborator samples came from the United States, Italy and Spain and covered acute and convalescent phases of COVID-19. The samples were drawn from two sources: the first 160 participants of the ongoing ImmuneRACE study, and 1,254 subjects contributed by 6 global collaborators. Deeply sampled blood TCRbeta repertoires from subjects exposed to, actively infected with, or recovered from COVID-19 were included in the dataset. The prospective study material was composed of cDNA or gDNA derived from T cells, B-cell-depleted T cells, or PBMCs. Sample metadata almost always included a de-identified subject ID, COVID-19 status, age in years and sex. The repertoires were released in a freely available public database intended as a resource for research on the immune response to SARS-CoV-2. Where available, HLA class I and class II types were obtained from metadata supplied by the sample provider rather than from assay-based typing. On the study overall, not on this receptor specifically: The amount of clinical and demographic metadata varied by source and participant and was provided uncurated.

Participants in the prospective study were aged roughly 18 to 89 years, lived in more than 20 United States geographic areas, and enrolled through a virtual design. Cohort assignment in the prospective study relied on participant-reported clinical history from a screening survey and a study questionnaire. In the prospective study, whole blood, serum and a nasopharyngeal or oropharyngeal swab were collected from each participant by mobile phlebotomists. Additional blood draws and questionnaires over an approximately two-month period could optionally be provided by prospective study participants. Before DNA extraction, blood samples from the prospective study were shipped at room temperature or frozen. The immunoSEQ Assay, a bias-controlled multiplex PCR, was used to amplify TCRbeta CDR3 regions from genomic DNA. The original methods were these. The number of nucleated cells in each sample was estimated by amplification of reference gene primers within the assay. Sequence reads were collapsed and filtered to measure the absolute abundance of every unique TCRbeta CDR3 rearrangement. For each sample, productive Simpson clonality was calculated as the square root of Simpson's diversity index across productive rearrangements. What TCRdb holds here is the immuneACCESS table cut down to in-frame rearrangements. Part of the clones is not present; checked against another copy, under half of the missing clones reflect an unresolved V gene, and the others are unexplained. That table is the source of V, J and clone size, and D and trimming were worked out from the DNA. The sample profile shows approximately 220,000 clones; just under 85% of them were found once. The ten largest clones add up to 1.3% of the sample.

Sequencing was performed on PBMCs or T cells enriched from blood (not recorded which). The sequence was obtained from a woman in her thirties or forties with acute COVID-19.

The CDR3 reads CSVVNNEQFF. The bases read TGCAGCGTCGTAAACAATGAGCAGTTCTTC. The chain is assembled from TRBV29-1 and TRBJ2-1; there is no confident call for the D gene. The CDR3 runs 10 amino acids, cysteine and phenylalanine included. Only CDR3 DNA is held: 30 bases, read in frame from base 1. For CDR1 and CDR2, the germline V gene lists SQVTM and ANQGSEA. V and J are truncated by 6 bases and 5 bases respectively, leaving an intervening sequence of 5 bases.